Below are 19 T cell receptor beta chains sequenced from a single sample in a study of blood T cell repertoires in COVID-19. Sequencing used immunoSEQ multiplex PCR; TCRdb keeps in-frame clones, though not all of them. This sample has 150,000 or so clones, with about 80% found just once. The sequenced sample was peripheral blood. The receptors were sampled from a woman aged 80 or over with acute or convalescent COVID-19.

This sequence joins TRBV3-1 (or the pseudogene TRBV3-2) and TRBJ1-1, with TRBD1 identical over 7 bases. This CDR3 comprises 16 residues. The V and J ends lost 2 bases and 3 bases, in that order; junction bases with no gene match: 9. Germline lookup yields CDR1 LGHDT and CDR2 YNNKEL (reference sequence). The CDR3 here is CASSQQQGQRDTEAFF. For the CDR3, the DNA is TGTGCCAGCAGCCAACAACAGGGGCAACGGGACACTGAAGCTTTCTTT.

This chain links TRBV7-2 with TRBJ1-1; 8 bases agree with TRBD1. Trimming at V came to 9 bases and at J to 3 bases, leaving 9 bases not matched to a gene. Germline CDR1 reads SGHTA; CDR2 reads FQGNSA. The CDR3 is made up of 14 amino acids. The CDR3 here is CASRGGRGHTEAFF. In DNA form, the CDR3 reads TGTGCCAGTAGAGGGGGCAGGGGGCACACTGAAGCTTTCTTT.

V and J are TRBV25-1 and TRBJ2-2; 7 bases fit TRBD2. CDR1 MGHDK and CDR2 SYGVNS come from the germline V gene. The trim removed 3 bases at V and 5 bases at J, leaving 9 bases unmatched. The CDR3 length is 16 residues. Here the CDR3 DNA reads TGTGCCAGCAGTGACACCGGGGGAGGGAGGACCGGGGAGCTGTTTTTT. This codes for CASSDTGGGRTGELFF.

The genes are TRBV4-1 and TRBJ2-3; 11 nucleotides match TRBD2. The CDR3 has 17 amino acids. Per germline, CDR1 MGHRA and CDR2 YSYEKL. The trim removed 4 bases at V and 6 bases at J, leaving 12 bases unmatched. In DNA, the CDR3 is TGCGCCAGCAGCCTCCGGACTAGCGGGCGTGTCCTTGATACGCAGTATTTT. Amino acids: CASSLRTSGRVLDTQYF.

The chain joins TRBV11-3 to TRBJ1-5; weak D call: TRBD1 (5 bases). The CDR3 length is 15 residues. V lost 2 bases and J 12 bases, leaving 20 bases between the germline ends. Germline CDR1 is SGHNT and CDR2 is YENEEA. The CDR3 sequence: CASSLFDVRGPYQHF. For the CDR3, the DNA is TGTGCCAGCAGCTTATTCGACGTGCGGGGCCCGTACCAGCATTTT.

This clone appeared a few times. The V call is TRBV6-5, the J call TRBJ1-2; the match to TRBD1 covers 11 bases. The CDR3 covers 15 residues. Germline V gives CDR1 MNHEY, CDR2 SVGAGI. Trimming at V came to 7 bases and at J to 8 bases, leaving 12 bases not matched to a gene. This chain's CDR3 is CASIEGSRTGGGYTF. The CDR3 DNA reads TGTGCCAGCATCGAAGGCTCCCGGACAGGGGGCGGCTACACCTTC.

The J gene is TRBJ1-4, the V gene TRBV6-5; possibly TRBD1 for D (5 bases). The V gene's germline CDR1 is MNHEY and CDR2 SVGAGI. V was clipped by 4 bases and J by 1 base, with 7 bases between them. CDR3 length equals 14 residues. The CDR3 loop reads CASSWGETNEKLFF. CDR3 DNA sequence: TGTGCCAGCAGTTGGGGGGAAACTAATGAAAAACTGTTTTTT.

This chain uses TRBV2 with TRBJ1-1; no firm D call. The CDR3 totals 14 residues. The germline V gene has CDR1 SNHLY and CDR2 FYNNEI. Trimming removed 5 bases at V and 1 base at J, with 11 bases between. The CDR3 protein is CASSLTAGNTEAFF. In DNA, the CDR3 is TGTGCCAGCAGTCTTACAGCTGGGAACACTGAAGCTTTCTTT.

This clone appeared a single time. This rearrangement joins TRBV12-3 or TRBV12-4 to TRBJ1-2; no definite D call. This CDR3 is 13 amino acids long. The germline V and J ends were trimmed by 2 bases and 4 bases, with 8 bases remaining between them. DNA of the CDR3: TGTGCCAGCAGTTTATCGCAGGTCTATGGCTACACCTTC. It yields the protein CASSLSQVYGYTF.

V gene TRBV4-3 combines with J gene TRBJ1-1; D is undetermined. Germline CDR1 is LGHNA and CDR2 is YSLEER. Trimming left V 4 bases short and J 1 base short, with 13 bases between. The CDR3 consists of 15 residues. In DNA form, the CDR3 reads TGCGCCAGCAGCCCTGGGCGAAACCAGAACACTGAAGCTTTCTTT. Amino acid sequence: CASSPGRNQNTEAFF.

The chain uses TRBV18 and TRBJ2-3; D is possibly TRBD1 (6 bases). Trimming pared 2 bases from V and 3 bases from J, leaving 9 bases between. This CDR3 comprises 14 residues. Looked up from germline, CDR1 is KGHSH and CDR2 is LQKENI. CDR3 DNA: TGTGCCAGCTCACCAACAGGGAAGACAGATACGCAGTATTTT. This gives the protein CASSPTGKTDTQYF.

V and J are TRBV6-5 and TRBJ1-1; 9 bases are a match to TRBD1. CDR3 length: 15 amino acids. V lost 6 bases, J lost 6 bases, and 11 bases stayed unmatched. Germline CDR1 reads MNHEY; CDR2 reads SVGAGI. The CDR3 DNA reads as TGTGCCAGCAGCCTAATCCCCGGGACAGGGCCTGAAGCTTTCTTT. Protein product: CASSLIPGTGPEAFF.

The chain couples TRBV5-1 to TRBJ2-1, with D possibly being TRBD2 (5 bases). The CDR3 covers 14 residues. Germline-derived CDR1 and CDR2 are SGHRS and YFSETQ. V was clipped by 0 bases and J by 7 bases, with 11 bases between them. The CDR3 DNA follows: TGCGCCAGCAGCTTGGGGGGAGCTCGGAATGAGCAGTTCTTC. As protein: CASSLGGARNEQFF.

This chain joins TRBV18 and TRBJ1-3; D remains unclear. The CDR3 consists of 15 residues. Germline assignment: CDR1 KGHSH and CDR2 LQKENI. Trimming left V 0 bases short and J 7 bases short, with 13 bases between. The CDR3: CASSPPERVWNTIYF. The CDR3, as DNA: TGTGCCAGCTCACCACCCGAACGAGTCTGGAACACCATATATTTT.

The chain joins TRBV3-1 (or the pseudogene TRBV3-2) to TRBJ2-7; 13 bases map to TRBD2. This CDR3 contains 18 residues. Unmatched junction bases numbered 11, after V lost 3 bases and J lost 3 bases. Germline V gives CDR1 LGHDT, CDR2 YNNKEL (reference sequence). CDR3 protein: CASSHFGTSGDPLYEQYF. The CDR3 DNA is TGTGCCAGCAGCCATTTCGGGACTAGCGGGGATCCCCTCTACGAGCAGTACTTC.

The chain carries TRBV10-3 and TRBJ2-7, with 8 positions matching TRBD1. V shed 10 bases and J 3 bases; nucleotides not matched to a gene: 14. The CDR3 length is 15 residues. Per germline, CDR1 ENHRY and CDR2 SYGVKD. The CDR3 nucleotides are TGTGCCACCGAGAGTGGGACAGGAGAATACTACGAGCAGTACTTC. It translates to CATESGTGEYYEQYF.

The genes are TRBV6-5 and TRBJ2-5, with D tentatively TRBD1 (5 bases). The CDR3 is made up of 11 amino acids. CDR1 MNHEY and CDR2 SVGAGI come from the germline V gene. Trimming left V 10 bases short and J 5 bases short, with 11 bases between. In DNA form, the CDR3 reads TGTGCCACCCAGGGATGGGAGACCCAGTACTTC. Translation: CATQGWETQYF.

The rearrangement uses TRBV5-4 and TRBJ2-5, with 7 bases identical to TRBD2. J gave up 5 bases and V 4 bases, and 14 bases lay outside the gene matches. Germline CDR1 SGHNT, CDR2 YYREEE (reference sequence). CDR3 length equals 16 residues. DNA of the CDR3: TGTGCCAGCAGCGCCTACCCCGCCGCGCGGGGGGAGACCCAGTACTTC. Its protein is CASSAYPAARGETQYF.

This chain connects TRBV20-1 to TRBJ2-2, with D perhaps TRBD2 (5 bases). Germline CDR1 and CDR2: DFQATT and SNEGSKA (reference sequence). V dropped 3 bases and J dropped 5 bases, with 13 bases sitting between them. There are 14 residues in the CDR3. CDR3 loop: CSASYHSVTGELFF. The CDR3 DNA follows: TGCAGTGCTAGTTACCATAGCGTAACCGGGGAGCTGTTTTTT.